One and the same sample provided the 27 T cell receptor beta chains below, sequenced in a study of PD-1 and CTLA-4 blockade in melanoma. TCRdb keeps only in-frame clones here, not all; method: immunoSEQ multiplex PCR. The data show more than 25,000 clones, roughly 91% seen once. This specimen was CD8+ T cells from peripheral blood, taken before anti-PD-1 treatment. The receptor source for this set is a human donor with melanoma.

This rearrangement joins TRBV9 to TRBJ2-7, with D unresolved. V gave up 0 bases and J gave up 3 bases, with 10 bases separating them. The CDR3 is 14 amino acids. In germline, CDR1 is SGDLS, CDR2 YYNGEE. The CDR3 is CASSVAPEIYEQYF. CDR3 coding DNA: TGTGCCAGCAGCGTAGCTCCTGAGATCTACGAGCAGTACTTC.

V and J are TRBV6-1 and TRBJ2-7; no firm D call. V was pared by 0 bases and J by 0 bases, with 6 bases between. This CDR3 is 14 amino acids long. Germline V gives CDR1 MNHNS, CDR2 SASEGT. The CDR3 here is CASSEAASSYEQYF. CDR3 nucleotides: TGTGCCAGCAGTGAAGCCGCTAGCTCCTACGAGCAGTACTTC.

The chain is built from TRBV11-2 and TRBJ1-1; D not resolved. V was cut by 5 bases and J by 3 bases, with 7 bases left in between. The CDR3 is 12 residues long. Germline V gene lookup returns CDR1 SGHAT and CDR2 FQNNGV. The CDR3 loop is CASSPSYTEAFF. The CDR3 DNA reads as TGTGCCAGCAGCCCCAGCTACACTGAAGCTTTCTTT. Full variable domain (missing parts from reference TRBV11-2 and TRBJ1-1): EAGVAQSPRYKIIEKRQSVAFWCNPISGHATLYWYQQILGQGPKLLIQFQNNGVVDDSQLPKDRFSAERLKGVDSTLKIQPAKLEDSAVYLCASSPSYTEAFFGQGTRLTVV.

This chain links TRBV29-1 with TRBJ1-1; 9 bases align to TRBD1. CDR1 and CDR2 (germline): SQVTM, ANQGSEA. The CDR3 has 12 amino acids. The junction had 1 base not matched to a gene; V was cut back by 3 bases and J by 5 bases. The CDR3 here is CSVEGQGTEAFF. CDR3 DNA sequence: TGCAGCGTTGAGGGACAGGGAACTGAAGCTTTCTTT. Full variable domain (missing parts from reference TRBV29-1 and TRBJ1-1): SAVISQKPSRDICQRGTSLTIQCQVDSQVTMMFWYRQQPGQSLTLIATANQGSEATYESGFVIDKFPISRPNLTFSTLTVSNMSPEDSSIYLCSVEGQGTEAFFGQGTRLTVV.

The chain couples TRBV9 to TRBJ2-1; D is unclear. This CDR3 comprises 15 residues. Germline CDR1 and CDR2: SGDLS and YYNGEE. The V end lost 0 bases, the J end lost 5 bases, and 12 bases lay between the germline ends. CDR3 loop: CASSVVSERHNEQFF. The CDR3 bases are TGTGCCAGCAGCGTAGTAAGCGAGCGCCACAATGAGCAGTTCTTC.

A single count supports this clone. V gene TRBV5-1 combines with J gene TRBJ2-1, with D possibly being TRBD1 (5 bases). V was shortened by 0 bases and J by 2 bases, with 9 bases between the two germline ends. The germline V gene encodes CDR1 SGHRS and CDR2 YFSETQ. This CDR3 contains 15 residues. This chain's CDR3 is CASSLDQGPYNEQFF. The CDR3 DNA sequence: TGCGCCAGCAGCTTGGATCAGGGCCCCTACAATGAGCAGTTCTTC.

The V and J genes are TRBV4-2 and TRBJ1-3; D is ambiguous. Trimming shortened V by 0 bases and J by 0 bases, and 12 bases separated the two germline ends. The CDR3 sequence is 17 residues long. Germline V gene sequence: CDR1 LGHNA, CDR2 YNFKEQ. CDR3 sequence reads: CASSQDFNYLSGNTIYF. CDR3 DNA: TGTGCCAGCAGCCAAGATTTTAACTACCTCTCTGGAAACACCATATATTTT.

J is TRBJ2-7 and V is TRBV7-8, with no clear D. Trimming removed 4 bases at V and 0 bases at J, with 16 bases between. The germline V gene encodes CDR1 SGHVS and CDR2 FQNEAQ. CDR3 size: 16 residues. CDR3: CASSSSDTLSSYEQYF. The CDR3 bases are TGTGCCAGCAGCTCGTCAGACACCTTGAGCTCCTACGAGCAGTACTTC.

The chain carries TRBV3-1 (or the pseudogene TRBV3-2) and TRBJ2-3, with 8 bases aligning to TRBD2. This CDR3 is built from 16 residues. Trimming took 1 base from V and 4 from J; bases not matched to a gene: 7. Germline V CDR1 and CDR2: LGHDT, YNNKEL (reference sequence). The CDR3, as DNA: TGTGCCAGCAGCCAAGTTTGGCGGGAGGCTCCAGATACGCAGTATTTT. Encoded protein: CASSQVWREAPDTQYF.

V usage is TRBV30 and J usage is TRBJ1-3; D is possibly TRBD1 (6 bases). Trimming removed 2 bases at V and 8 bases at J, with 16 bases between. The CDR3 runs 14 residues. The germline CDR1 and CDR2 sequences are GTSNPN and SVGIG (reference sequence). The CDR3 DNA is TGTGCCTGGAGTATGGGGGCGGGTATGGACACCATATATTTT. This gives the protein CAWSMGAGMDTIYF.

V is TRBV10-2 and J is TRBJ2-5; D uncertain. Germline V gene sequence: CDR1 WSHSY, CDR2 SAAADI. V shed 8 bases and J shed 0 bases, with 13 bases lying between them. This CDR3 spans 14 amino acids. CDR3: CASAITPYQETQYF. The CDR3 DNA follows: TGCGCCAGCGCTATAACTCCGTACCAAGAGACCCAGTACTTC.

The V gene is TRBV5-5, the J gene TRBJ2-1; D perhaps matches TRBD2 (6 bases). The V and J ends lost 4 bases and 12 bases respectively, with 17 bases between them. The CDR3 is 13 residues long. Germline CDR1 SGHKS, CDR2 YYEKEE (reference sequence). In DNA, the CDR3 is TGTGCCAGCAGCCCCGGAGGGTTAGATGGGCAGTTCTTC. Translation: CASSPGGLDGQFF.

The table lists this clone with a few counts. The J gene is TRBJ1-2, the V gene TRBV6-1, with D unclear. From germline, CDR1 is MNHNS and CDR2 SASEGT. V lost 7 bases and J lost 1, with 4 bases in between. This CDR3 has 11 amino acids. The CDR3 DNA follows: TGTGCCAGCAACGGTAACTATGGCTACACCTTC. This sequence encodes CASNGNYGYTF.

This chain connects TRBV5-1 to TRBJ2-7; D is unresolved. Germline V gene data show CDR1 as SGHRS and CDR2 as YFSETQ. The V and J ends lost 0 bases and 5 bases respectively, with 12 bases between them. The CDR3 consists of 14 residues. The DNA for the CDR3 is TGCGCCAGCAGCTTGGTGCCCGTATCCAACGAGCAGTACTTC. This sequence encodes CASSLVPVSNEQYF.

The V gene is TRBV7-3, the J gene TRBJ2-1, with TRBD1 matching 10 bases. The V and J ends lost 5 bases and 7 bases, in that order; junction bases with no gene match: 11. This CDR3 spans 16 amino acids. In germline, CDR1 is SGHTA, CDR2 FQGTGA. The CDR3 DNA reads TGTGCCAGCAGCCCCTTAGGGGGACAGGGGACAAATGAGCAGTTCTTC. It yields the protein CASSPLGGQGTNEQFF.

The chain has TRBV7-9 and TRBJ1-6; TRBD1 aligns across 9 bases. The V and J ends lost 6 bases and 8 bases, in that order; junction bases with no gene match: 11. This CDR3 is built from 16 residues. Germline V gene data show CDR1 as SEHNR and CDR2 as FQNEAQ (reference sequence). As DNA, the CDR3 is TGTGCCAGCAGAGGCCCGACAGGGGGTTGGGATTCACCCCTCCACTTT. This codes for CASRGPTGGWDSPLHF.

The chain joins TRBV28 to TRBJ2-2; D may be TRBD1 (5 bases). V was clipped by 5 bases and J by 1 base, with 8 bases between them. CDR1 and CDR2 (germline): MDHEN, SYDVKM. The CDR3 spans 14 residues. CDR3 region: CASSDSLNTGELFF. The CDR3 DNA reads as TGTGCCAGCAGTGACAGCTTGAACACCGGGGAGCTGTTTTTT.

This chain links TRBV11-2 with TRBJ2-7; D is ambiguous. This CDR3 spans 12 amino acids. V shed 8 bases and J shed 2 bases, with 10 bases lying between them. The germline CDR1 and CDR2 sequences are SGHAT and FQNNGV. CDR3 nucleotide sequence: TGTGCCAGCGAGGCAGACACCTACGAGCAGTACTTC. This encodes CASEADTYEQYF. The whole variable domain, remainder taken from reference TRBV11-2 and TRBJ2-7, is EAGVAQSPRYKIIEKRQSVAFWCNPISGHATLYWYQQILGQGPKLLIQFQNNGVVDDSQLPKDRFSAERLKGVDSTLKIQPAKLEDSAVYLCASEADTYEQYFGPGTRLTVT.

The V call is TRBV29-1, the J call TRBJ2-3; 9 nucleotides line up with TRBD2. CDR3 length: 15 amino acids. V trimming: 3 bases; J trimming: 0 bases; junction bases outside the gene matches: 4. CDR1 SQVTM and CDR2 ANQGSEA come from the germline V gene. In DNA form, the CDR3 reads TGCAGCGTTGACCTAGCGGGATGGAGCACAGATACGCAGTATTTT. Protein: CSVDLAGWSTDTQYF.

The chain employs TRBV28 and TRBJ1-2; perhaps TRBD1 as D (6 bases). V lost 8 bases, J lost 6 bases, and 16 bases lay in between. This CDR3 spans 13 amino acids. Germline V lookup: CDR1 MDHEN, CDR2 SYDVKM. The CDR3 reads CASQDNKGDGYTF. The CDR3 bases are TGTGCCAGCCAGGATAATAAGGGGGATGGCTACACCTTC.

The chain couples TRBV19 to TRBJ1-1; possible D gene TRBD1, 6 bases. The V gene lost 2 bases and the J gene lost 3 bases, with 10 bases spanning the gap. Germline CDR1 LNHDA, CDR2 SQIVND (reference sequence). There are 14 residues in the CDR3. CDR3 DNA: TGTGCCAGTAGTATAAGGACAGAACACACTGAAGCTTTCTTT. Translation gives CASSIRTEHTEAFF.

The V call is TRBV5-5, the J call TRBJ1-6; D not resolved. The CDR3 runs to 15 residues. Trimming removed 0 bases at V and 0 bases at J, with 4 bases between. Germline V gene lookup returns CDR1 SGHKS and CDR2 YYEKEE (reference sequence). The CDR3 loop is CASSLGGSYNSPLHF. The DNA for the CDR3 is TGTGCCAGCAGCTTGGGGGGCTCCTATAATTCACCCCTCCACTTT.

J is TRBJ1-6 and V is TRBV13; TRBD1 might be the D (6 bases). Trimming removed 1 base from V and 9 bases from J, with 16 bases in between. This CDR3 spans 16 amino acids. Germline V gene sequence: CDR1 PRHDT, CDR2 FYEKMQ (reference sequence). The CDR3 DNA follows: TGTGCCAGCAGCTTAGAGGGCAGGGGTTGGGGTTCACCCCTCCACTTT. This sequence encodes CASSLEGRGWGSPLHF.

CDR3 DNA sequence: TGTGCCAGCAGTCCCCATTCCGGGACAGTAAACTATGGCTACACCTTC. Its translation is CASSPHSGTVNYGYTF. The chain employs TRBV3-1 (or the pseudogene TRBV3-2) and TRBJ1-2; 7 nucleotides line up with TRBD1. Trimming cost V 6 bases and J 2 bases; bases outside gene matches: 12. The CDR3 spans 16 residues. The germline CDR1 and CDR2 sequences are LGHDT and YNNKEL (reference sequence).

The V gene is TRBV6-2 or TRBV6-3, the J gene TRBJ2-3, with a weak D call TRBD1 (6 bases). V lost 0 bases, J lost 0 bases, and 10 bases lay in between. From germline, CDR1 is MNHEY and CDR2 SVGEGT. The CDR3 is made up of 16 amino acids. As DNA, the CDR3 is TGTGCCAGCAGTTACTCGGGGGCAGAAAGCACAGATACGCAGTATTTT. Its translation: CASSYSGAESTDTQYF.

The rearrangement links TRBV7-9 to TRBJ2-7; TRBD1 aligns across 9 bases. CDR3 size: 17 residues. The V segment lost 2 bases and the J segment 3 bases; nucleotides outside the gene matches: 11. In germline, CDR1 is SEHNR, CDR2 FQNEAQ (reference sequence). Here the CDR3 reads CASSLIVRQGVSYEQYF. The CDR3 bases are TGTGCCAGCAGCTTAATAGTCCGACAGGGGGTGAGCTACGAGCAGTACTTC.

The rearrangement links TRBV5-1 to TRBJ1-1, with TRBD1 as a possible D gene (6 bases). V was shortened by 0 bases and J by 10 bases, with 13 bases between the two germline ends. CDR1 is SGHRS and CDR2 is YFSETQ in the germline V gene. CDR3 length: 13 amino acids. This chain's CDR3 is CASSLDWGLGAFF. The CDR3 DNA follows: TGCGCCAGCAGCTTGGACTGGGGGCTGGGAGCTTTCTTT.